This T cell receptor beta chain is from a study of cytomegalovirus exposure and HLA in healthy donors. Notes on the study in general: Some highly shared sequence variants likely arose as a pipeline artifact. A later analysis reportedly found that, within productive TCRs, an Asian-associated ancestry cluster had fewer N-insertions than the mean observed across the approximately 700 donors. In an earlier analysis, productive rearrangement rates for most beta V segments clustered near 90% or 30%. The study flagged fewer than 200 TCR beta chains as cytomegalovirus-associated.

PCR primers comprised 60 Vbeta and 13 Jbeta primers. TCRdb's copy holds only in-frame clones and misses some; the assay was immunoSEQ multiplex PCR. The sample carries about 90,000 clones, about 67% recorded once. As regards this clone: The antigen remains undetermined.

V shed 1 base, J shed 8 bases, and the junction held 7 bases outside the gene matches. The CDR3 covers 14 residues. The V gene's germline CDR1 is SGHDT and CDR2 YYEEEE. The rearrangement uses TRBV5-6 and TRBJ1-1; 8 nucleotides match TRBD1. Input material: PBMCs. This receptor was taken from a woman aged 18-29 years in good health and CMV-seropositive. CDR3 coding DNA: TGTGCCAGCAGCTTGAGTCAGGGGGCCGGGGAAGCTTTCTTT. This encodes CASSLSQGAGEAFF.